This record looks at one TCR beta chain sequence and its context. This clonotype has a handful of counts. Which antigen it targets is not known. No base quality values were provided; no much bigger clone lies one nucleotide off. Library construction relied on RACE. The sequencing machine was a NextSeq 500. During library preparation, unique molecular identifiers were attached to individual cDNA molecules so that TCRs could be counted quantitatively and reproducibly. Both TCR alpha and TCR beta chains were sequenced from each blood RNA sample. In the authors' own workflow: A median of about 100,000 TCRs per sample was observed, with a range of about 23,224 to 700,000. The Decombinator software suite was used to annotate the V, J and CDR3 of the TCR reads. Every sample was subsampled to the same number of TCRs (28,000) for the PS versus PT1 abundance plots. TCRs were defined as expanded if absent before sensitization and observed at least eight times at the 2-week time point. The public reads were reprocessed in TCRdb via fastp at Q25 and MiXCR, keeping in-frame beta chains. CDR3 protein sequences are deduplicated, and each keeps its most common genes and DNA. V and J calls and clone size were set by TCRdb, not the authors. The sample data list some 250,000 distinct CDR3 sequences, and 7.5% to 8% of these were observed just once. The ten largest make up 1.2% of the sample.

The time point label here, explained by the study, means: pre-sensitization, week 0. In the paper's terms, the treatment or condition label means: therapeutic diphenylcyclopropenone sensitization with weekly scalp DPC. At each patch-test visit, blood was drawn before the patch test was applied. To be eligible, patients had to be aged 18 to 70, diagnosed with alopecia and judged suitable for DPC therapy, while pregnant patients were excluded. Unfractionated whole blood was collected in Tempus Blood RNA tubes, and total RNA was extracted from that blood. This sample is part of a study of human T cells and chemical hapten exposure (dated by TCRdb to about 2021). About the full investigation: For sensitization, 2% DPC in acetone was applied to an approximately 2 cm by approximately 2 cm area of upper inner arm skin. Weekly therapeutic DPC doses were additionally applied to the scalp of patients throughout the roughly 23-week study period. Patch testing was performed on the upper back with Finn chambers containing 0.01% DPC, and the patch tests were scored after 6 days according to International Contact Dermatitis Research Group standards. Most of the patients in the cohort were female, and the cohort covered alopecia areata with under or over 50% scalp involvement, alopecia totalis and alopecia universalis. Libraries were combined into a pool for sequencing, and differences in TCR yield between samples came mainly from small differences in library volumes within the pool. In alopecia patients, the study followed how the peripheral blood TCR repertoire changed in vivo over primary and secondary sensitization to diphenylcyclopropenone (DPC), a hapten. Blood samples were taken from patients before sensitization (week 0) and at 2, 6 and about 24 weeks after DPC sensitization. Approximately 28 alopecia patients gave blood for TCR sequencing at one to four time points (pre-sensitization, 2, 6 and 24 weeks).

Study-wide conclusions, independent of this receptor: The number of PT1 expanded TCRs positively correlated with patch test score, significant at thresholds 8, 16 and 32 but not 4. Because all patients had alopecia, a presumed autoimmune disease, the immune response of the patients might differ from that of healthy individuals. DPC sensitization did not change the number of TCRs with a frequency above 1 in 1000, and there was no evidence of changes in global repertoire structure. Repeated subsampling changed both the strength of the expansion versus patch-test correlation and the threshold at which that correlation became significant. Expanded TCRs formed significantly more large CDR3 similarity clusters than pre-sensitization or healthy control sets, consistent with antigen-driven responses.

The germline V end is reduced by 5 bases and the J end by 9 bases; junction bases left unmatched: 7. Per the germline V gene, SGHAT is the CDR1 and FQNNGV is the CDR2. Including cysteine and phenylalanine, the CDR3 has 13 amino acids. Just the 39-base CDR3 DNA is kept, in frame starting at base 1. The origin of this receptor is a man younger than 35 with alopecia areata. Some clones in this sample may be carry-over from other donors' samples. The input for sequencing was whole blood, taken in connection with sensitization to the hapten diphenylcyclopropenone (DPC). Here the chain combines TRBV11-2 and TRBJ2-1, with 7 bases aligning to TRBD2. The CDR3 in this case is CASSIGTTLEQFF. The DNA reads TGTGCCAGCAGCATAGGGACTACCCTTGAGCAGTTCTTC. Beyond the CDR3, the reference TRBV11-2 and TRBJ2-1 genes provide the residues; the full variable domain reads: EAGVAQSPRYKIIEKRQSVAFWCNPISGHATLYWYQQILGQGPKLLIQFQNNGVVDDSQLPKDRFSAERLKGVDSTLKIQPAKLEDSAVYLCASSIGTTLEQFFGPGTRLTVL.